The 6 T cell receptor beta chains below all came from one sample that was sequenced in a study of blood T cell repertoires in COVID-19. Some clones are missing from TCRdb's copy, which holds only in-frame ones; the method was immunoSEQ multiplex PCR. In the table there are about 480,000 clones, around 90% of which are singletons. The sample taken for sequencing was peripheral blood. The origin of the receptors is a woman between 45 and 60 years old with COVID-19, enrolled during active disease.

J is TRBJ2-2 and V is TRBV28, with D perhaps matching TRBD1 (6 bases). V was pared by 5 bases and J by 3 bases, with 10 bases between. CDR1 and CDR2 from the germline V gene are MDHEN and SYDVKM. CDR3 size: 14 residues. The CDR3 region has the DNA TGTGCCAGCAGTAAAGGGGGACACACCGGGGAGCTGTTTTTT. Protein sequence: CASSKGGHTGELFF.

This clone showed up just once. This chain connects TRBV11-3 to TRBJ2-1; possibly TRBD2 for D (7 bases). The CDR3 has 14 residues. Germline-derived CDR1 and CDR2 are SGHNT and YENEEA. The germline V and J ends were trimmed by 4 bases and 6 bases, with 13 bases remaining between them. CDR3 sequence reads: CASSWGGRFNEQFF. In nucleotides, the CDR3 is TGTGCCAGCAGCTGGGGGGGGCGTTTCAATGAGCAGTTCTTC.

This chain's CDR3 is CATSSRGSGNTIYF. Here the CDR3 DNA reads TGTGCCACCAGCAGTCGGGGATCTGGAAACACCATATATTTT. The gene calls are TRBV15 and TRBJ1-3, with D hard to call. The CDR3 contains 14 residues. The V end lost 3 bases, the J end lost 1 base, and 7 bases lay between the germline ends. Germline V gene lookup returns CDR1 LNHNV and CDR2 YYDKDF (reference sequence).

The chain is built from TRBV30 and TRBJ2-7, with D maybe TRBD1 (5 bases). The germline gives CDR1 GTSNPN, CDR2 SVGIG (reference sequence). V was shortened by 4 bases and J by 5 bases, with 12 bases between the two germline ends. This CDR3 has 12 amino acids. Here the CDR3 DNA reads TGTGCCTGGAAGCACAGGTCCGACGAGCAGTACTTC. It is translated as CAWKHRSDEQYF.

CDR3 bases: TGTGCCAGCAGTCCTAAATCAGGGGAATCCACCTTC. Protein: CASSPKSGESTF. The chain has TRBV7-6 and TRBJ1-2, with D possibly matching TRBD1 (6 bases). Trimming took off 6 bases at V and 13 bases at J, with 18 bases between the two ends. The CDR3 runs to 12 residues. Per germline, CDR1 SGHVS and CDR2 FNYEAQ.

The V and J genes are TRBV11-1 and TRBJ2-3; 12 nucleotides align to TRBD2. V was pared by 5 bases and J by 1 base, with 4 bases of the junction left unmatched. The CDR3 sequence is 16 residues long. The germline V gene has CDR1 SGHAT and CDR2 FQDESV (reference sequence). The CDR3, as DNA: TGTGCCAGCAGCGGAGCTAGCGGGGGGGGCACAGATACGCAGTATTTT. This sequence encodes CASSGASGGGTDTQYF. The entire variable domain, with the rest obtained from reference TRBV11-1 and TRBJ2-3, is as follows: EAEVAQSPRYKITEKSQAVAFWCDPISGHATLYWYRQILGQGPELLVQFQDESVVDDSQLPKDRFSAERLKGVDSTLKIQPAELGDSAMYLCASSGASGGGTDTQYFGPGTRLTVL.